A single sample is the source of the 26 T cell receptor beta chains below, sequenced in a study of cytomegalovirus exposure and HLA in healthy donors. The method was immunoSEQ multiplex PCR; TCRdb's version includes in-frame clones alone and lacks a portion of them. The profile covers about 360,000 clones, with roughly 90% appearing a single time and 0.83% taken by the ten largest. The sequenced material came from PBMCs. These receptors all come from a young woman in good health and CMV-seronegative.

The chain links TRBV27 to TRBJ2-5, with 8 bases aligning to TRBD2. Germline CDR1 MNHEY, CDR2 SMNVEV (reference sequence). The V and J ends lost 1 base and 4 bases, in that order; junction bases with no gene match: 8. This CDR3 spans 16 amino acids. Here the CDR3 reads CASSLFREGPGETQYF. The CDR3 coding sequence is TGTGCCAGCAGTTTATTCCGGGAGGGCCCGGGAGAGACCCAGTACTTC.

This clone was recorded a few times. The chain combines TRBV28 with TRBJ2-1, with D perhaps matching TRBD2 (6 bases). V lost 6 bases to trimming and J lost 0 bases, with 12 bases between them. The CDR3 sequence is 15 residues long. The V gene's germline CDR1 is MDHEN and CDR2 SYDVKM. This CDR3 reads CASSVAEGSYNEQFF. Here the CDR3 DNA reads TGTGCCAGCAGCGTAGCGGAGGGCTCCTACAATGAGCAGTTCTTC.

The J gene is TRBJ2-7, the V gene TRBV5-1; 7 nucleotides agree with TRBD1. The CDR3 has 14 residues. Germline trimming cut 6 bases from V and 3 bases from J; bases unmatched to any gene: 9. Germline V CDR1 and CDR2: SGHRS, YFSETQ. Written as DNA, the CDR3 is TGCGCCAGCACTCCGTCAGGGGGTAGCTACGAGCAGTACTTC. Translation: CASTPSGGSYEQYF.

The chain employs TRBV5-4 and TRBJ2-1, with 10 bases lining up with TRBD2. Per the germline V gene, CDR1 is SGHNT and CDR2 is YYREEE (reference sequence). The CDR3 contains 15 residues. The trim removed 4 bases at V and 7 bases at J, leaving 8 bases unmatched. The CDR3 nucleotides read TGTGCCAGCAGCCTACATAGCGGGAGGCGGAATGAGCAGTTCTTC. It codes for CASSLHSGRRNEQFF.

This clone has just one count. CDR3 DNA sequence: TGTGCCAGCAGCTCGGGACAGGGCGATGAAAAACTGTTTTTT. Translating gives CASSSGQGDEKLFF. The chain couples TRBV5-8 to TRBJ1-4; 9 bases are shared with TRBD1. This CDR3 is 14 amino acids long. Germline assignment: CDR1 SGHTS and CDR2 YDEGEE. J was trimmed by 6 bases and V by 3 bases; bases with no gene match: 3.

The chain has TRBV18 and TRBJ1-5, with a weak D call TRBD1 (5 bases). CDR1 is KGHSH and CDR2 is LQKENI in the germline V gene. V lost 3 bases and J lost 1, with 7 bases in between. The CDR3 extends over 14 amino acids. The CDR3 sequence is CASSPEGSNQPQHF. In DNA, the CDR3 is TGTGCCAGCTCACCGGAGGGGAGCAATCAGCCCCAGCATTTT.

This chain uses TRBV6-1 with TRBJ1-4; D is unresolved. The CDR3 length is 18 residues. Germline lookup yields CDR1 MNHNS and CDR2 SASEGT. V lost 0 bases, J lost 1 base, and 15 bases lay in between. CDR3 region: CASSEALLELLTNEKLFF. CDR3 coding DNA: TGTGCCAGCAGTGAAGCGCTTCTGGAGTTGTTAACTAATGAAAAACTGTTTTTT.

This chain joins TRBV2 and TRBJ2-7; 8 nucleotides match TRBD2. Unmatched junction bases numbered 8, after V lost 2 bases and J lost 5 bases. CDR3 length: 15 amino acids. Germline V gives CDR1 SNHLY, CDR2 FYNNEI. The CDR3, as DNA: TGTGCCAGCAGTGAACGGGGGGGGCAAATAGACGAGCAGTACTTC. The encoded protein is CASSERGGQIDEQYF.

The chain combines TRBV6-1 with TRBJ1-6; D remains unclear. The CDR3 contains 15 residues. The germline CDR1 and CDR2 sequences are MNHNS and SASEGT. Deletions cut 3 bases from V and 0 bases from J, with 6 bases between. Written as DNA, the CDR3 is TGTGCCAGCAGTGACAGAAGCTCCTATAATTCACCCCTCCACTTT. The encoded protein is CASSDRSSYNSPLHF.

CDR3 residues: CASSQGQAFSGANVLTF. The CDR3 DNA reads TGCGCCAGCAGCCAAGGACAGGCGTTCTCTGGGGCCAACGTCCTGACTTTC. The V call is TRBV4-1, the J call TRBJ2-6, with D possibly matching TRBD1 (6 bases). The CDR3 is 17 residues long. Between the trimmed V and J ends, which lost 1 base and 0 bases, there was a span of 10 bases. Germline V gives CDR1 MGHRA, CDR2 YSYEKL.

This clone was seen only once. The chain carries TRBV7-2 and TRBJ2-1; the D is unclear. Trimming removed 2 bases at V and 9 bases at J, with 5 bases between. The V gene's germline CDR1 is SGHTA and CDR2 FQGNSA. CDR3 size: 11 residues. This CDR3 reads CASSLQIEQFF. Here the CDR3 DNA reads TGTGCCAGCAGCTTACAGATTGAGCAGTTCTTC.

The chain has TRBV18 and TRBJ1-6; 7 positions match TRBD1. Germline CDR1 reads KGHSH; CDR2 reads LQKENI. With 6 bases clipped from V and 6 bases from J, the junction kept 5 bases outside the gene matches. This CDR3 comprises 14 residues. The CDR3: CASSPGGSNSPLHF. CDR3 nucleotide sequence: TGTGCCAGCTCCCCAGGGGGGAGTAATTCACCCCTCCACTTT.

The V gene is TRBV10-3, the J gene TRBJ1-3; unclear D gene. Looked up from germline, CDR1 is ENHRY and CDR2 is SYGVKD. CDR3 length: 14 residues. Trimming took off 4 bases at V and 0 bases at J, with 7 bases between the two ends. CDR3 DNA: TGTGCCATCAGTGCAGTAAACTCTGGAAACACCATATATTTT. Encoded protein: CAISAVNSGNTIYF.

This clone was seen just once. The V call is TRBV5-1, the J call TRBJ2-3; 13 nucleotides agree with TRBD2. The germline CDR1 and CDR2 sequences are SGHRS and YFSETQ. This CDR3 is built from 16 residues. After removal of 4 bases from V and 1 base from J, the junction contained 3 bases not matched to a gene. The CDR3 DNA sequence: TGCGCCAGCAGCGCCACTAGCGGGGGGGGCACAGATACGCAGTATTTT. Its translation is CASSATSGGGTDTQYF.

The chain recombines TRBV6-1 with TRBJ2-3; perhaps TRBD1 as D (6 bases). Per the germline V gene, CDR1 is MNHNS and CDR2 is SASEGT. Trimming removed 0 bases at V and 8 bases at J, with 6 bases between. The length of the CDR3 is 12 residues. CDR3 sequence reads: CASSEAGATQYF. In DNA form, the CDR3 reads TGTGCCAGCAGTGAAGCGGGGGCTACGCAGTATTTT.

The chain carries TRBV7-9 and TRBJ2-3; D might be TRBD2 (5 bases). V shed 1 base and J shed 11 bases, with 10 bases lying between them. Germline CDR1 is SEHNR and CDR2 is FQNEAQ (reference sequence). The CDR3 covers 12 residues. CDR3 loop: CASSLERAGQYF. DNA of the CDR3: TGTGCCAGCAGCTTAGAGAGGGCGGGGCAGTATTTT.

This chain uses TRBV29-1 with TRBJ1-3; 7 bases match TRBD1. Germline assignment: CDR1 SQVTM and CDR2 ANQGSEA. The V and J ends lost 6 bases and 2 bases, in that order; junction bases with no gene match: 7. This CDR3 spans 14 amino acids. CDR3 nucleotide sequence: TGCAGCGTAGCAGGGACAGAAGCTGGAAACACCATATATTTT. This translates into CSVAGTEAGNTIYF.

This rearrangement joins TRBV6-1 to TRBJ1-5; 8 bases are shared with TRBD1. The CDR3 runs to 14 residues. Germline assignment: CDR1 MNHNS and CDR2 SASEGT. J gave up 7 bases and V 5 bases, and 7 bases lay outside the gene matches. The CDR3 coding sequence is TGTGCCAGCAGTCCACAGGGGGGTGGGCAGCCCCAGCATTTT. Translated: CASSPQGGGQPQHF.

V usage is TRBV27 and J usage is TRBJ2-7; 9 bases fit TRBD1. CDR1 and CDR2 (germline): MNHEY, SMNVEV (reference sequence). The trim removed 6 bases at V and 5 bases at J, leaving 5 bases unmatched. The CDR3 consists of 13 residues. The DNA of the CDR3 is TGTGCCAGCAGGCTGGGACAGGGTAACGAGCAGTACTTC. Its protein is CASRLGQGNEQYF.

The chain is built from TRBV27 and TRBJ2-1, with TRBD2 matching over 13 bases. V lost 6 bases and J lost 7; bases outside the gene matches: 6. This CDR3 has 15 residues. The germline CDR1 and CDR2 sequences are MNHEY and SMNVEV (reference sequence). The CDR3 region has the DNA TGTGCCAGCAGACCCGGGACTAGCGGGGAAAATGAGCAGTTCTTC. It translates to CASRPGTSGENEQFF.

The chain has TRBV25-1 and TRBJ2-3; 7 nucleotides agree with TRBD1. V dropped 5 bases and J dropped 3; count of bases not matched to a gene: 5. CDR1 and CDR2 (germline): MGHDK, SYGVNS. The CDR3 consists of 14 residues. CDR3 bases: TGTGCCAGCAGTCCACTGACAGGGACAGATACGCAGTATTTT. As protein: CASSPLTGTDTQYF. The full variable domain, in which reference TRBV25-1 and TRBJ2-3 provide the parts outside the CDR3, is EADIYQTPRYLVIGTGKKITLECSQTMGHDKMYWYQQDPGMELHLIHYSYGVNSTEKGDLSSESTVSRIRTEHFPLTLESARPSHTSQYLCASSPLTGTDTQYFGPGTRLTVL.

This chain joins TRBV5-1 and TRBJ2-1; D possibly corresponds to TRBD2 (5 bases). Trimming stripped 4 bases from V and 5 bases from J, with 19 bases between. The CDR3 sequence is 16 residues long. Germline V gives CDR1 SGHRS, CDR2 YFSETQ. In DNA, the CDR3 is TGCGCCAGCAGCATGGGCTTCGGACTGGAAAACAATGAGCAGTTCTTC. Translation: CASSMGFGLENNEQFF. Supplemented by reference TRBV5-1 and TRBJ2-1, the full variable domain reads KAGVTQTPRYLIKTRGQQVTLSCSPISGHRSVSWYQQTPGQGLQFLFEYFSETQRNKGNFPGRFSGRQFSNSRSEMNVSTLELGDSALYLCASSMGFGLENNEQFFGPGTRLTVL.

The gene calls are TRBV29-1 and TRBJ2-5; 8 bases agree with TRBD2. Per the germline V gene, CDR1 is SQVTM and CDR2 is ANQGSEA. This CDR3 has 15 amino acids. Trimming at V came to 3 bases and at J to 5 bases, leaving 11 bases not matched to a gene. The chain's CDR3 is CSVEVGRGASETQYF. The CDR3 bases are TGCAGCGTTGAGGTCGGGCGGGGGGCAAGCGAGACCCAGTACTTC.

This chain connects TRBV7-8 to TRBJ1-2; no clear D gene. Trimming pared 5 bases from V and 4 bases from J, leaving 11 bases between. The CDR3 runs to 13 residues. CDR1 and CDR2 from the germline V gene are SGHVS and FQNEAQ. The DNA for the CDR3 is TGTGCCAGCAGCCAAGGGCGGGGCTATGGCTACACCTTC. It codes for CASSQGRGYGYTF.

The sample holds one count of this clone. This CDR3 is CASSSSYEQYF. The DNA for the CDR3 is TGTGCCAGCAGTTCTTCCTACGAGCAGTACTTC. The genes are TRBV27 and TRBJ2-5; D unclear. Judging by the DNA end, TRBJ2-7 fits better; the J call may be wrong. The CDR3 consists of 11 residues. Per germline, CDR1 MNHEY and CDR2 SMNVEV (reference sequence).

The gene calls are TRBV11-2 and TRBJ1-1; D may be TRBD1 (5 bases). The CDR3 is 14 amino acids. The germline V gene encodes CDR1 SGHAT and CDR2 FQNNGV. V shed 3 bases and J shed 1 base, with 9 bases lying between them. DNA for the CDR3: TGTGCCAGCAGCTTCGGACATTCGAACACTGAAGCTTTCTTT. Translating it yields CASSFGHSNTEAFF.